The 5 T cell receptor beta chains given below trace back to one sample, sequenced in a study of regulatory T cells in long-lasting Graves disease. Time point given: persistent/refractory GD, antithyroid drugs over 5 years with positive TRAb. After RNA was extracted from PBMCs, the TCR library was made from it. HTBI primers from iRepertoire and Arm-PCR of CDR3 regions yielded the TCR beta libraries. TCRdb re-called the multiplex PCR reads through MiXCR, storing one row per CDR3 protein. This sample has about 400,000 distinct CDR3 sequences; about 20% occur once, and the top ten carry around 21%. This specimen was peripheral blood mononuclear cells (PBMCs), taken when the disease was refractory, from a patient treated with antithyroid drugs. The receptors shown here come from a female donor with Graves disease.

In its sample, this clonotype was seen many times. The chain recombines TRBV11-2 with TRBJ2-5; maybe TRBD1 (7 bases). This CDR3 contains 14 residues. V dropped 3 bases and J dropped 4 bases, with 12 bases sitting between them. The V gene's germline CDR1 is SGHAT and CDR2 FQNNGV. The CDR3 sequence: CASSFLQGGETQYF. Here the CDR3 DNA reads TGTGCCAGCAGCTTCCTCCAGGGGGGAGAGACCCAGTACTTC. The complete variable domain, with remaining parts taken from reference TRBV11-2 and TRBJ2-5, reads EAGVAQSPRYKIIEKRQSVAFWCNPISGHATLYWYQQILGQGPKLLIQFQNNGVVDDSQLPKDRFSAERLKGVDSTLKIQPAKLEDSAVYLCASSFLQGGETQYFGPGTRLLVL.

The J gene is TRBJ1-3, the V gene TRBV9, with no clear D. The CDR3 covers 16 residues. Trimming removed 0 bases at V and 0 bases at J, with 10 bases between. Germline V gives CDR1 SGDLS, CDR2 YYNGEE. CDR3 sequence reads: CASSVVETLSGNTIYF. CDR3 bases: TGTGCCAGCAGCGTAGTCGAGACCCTCTCTGGAAACACCATATATTTT.

This clonotype was observed a handful of times. The chain couples TRBV19 to TRBJ2-5; D might be TRBD2 (5 bases). Germline CDR1 is LNHDA and CDR2 is SQIVND (reference sequence). V was cut by 5 bases and J by 5 bases, with 12 bases left in between. This CDR3 region has 13 residues. The chain's CDR3 is CASSLTRMETQYF. In DNA, the CDR3 is TGTGCCAGTAGTCTCACTAGGATGGAGACCCAGTACTTC.

This clonotype was observed a handful of times. V usage is TRBV12-3 or TRBV12-4 and J usage is TRBJ2-7, with 7 bases fitting TRBD1. With V trimmed by 5 bases and J by 5 bases, 12 bases remained unmatched. The CDR3 extends over 15 amino acids. In DNA form, the CDR3 reads TGTGCCAGCAGTCAATGGGACAGTTATAGGGACGAGCAGTACTTC. Translating it yields CASSQWDSYRDEQYF.

This clonotype was detected many times. The CDR3 region has the DNA TGCAGTGCCGTTCTGACAAGGGACTTTGGGACCCAGTACTTC. This sequence encodes CSAVLTRDFGTQYF. The chain joins TRBV20-1 to TRBJ2-5, with D maybe TRBD2 (6 bases). The CDR3 is 14 residues long. The V end was cut by 6 bases, the J end by 7 bases, with 21 bases between. CDR1 and CDR2 from the germline V gene are DFQATT and SNEGSKA (reference sequence).